One and the same sample provided the 18 T cell receptor beta chains below, sequenced in a study of graft-versus-host responses after intestinal transplantation. Their specific antigens are unknown. Method: immunoSEQ multiplex PCR; TCRdb's copy keeps in-frame clones and lacks some. The sample lists about 39,000 clones, about 93% occurring once. This material consisted of unstimulated CD8+ T cells sorted from spleen or lymph node cells, taken before transplant. These receptors were obtained from a human donor who was the organ donor for an intestinal transplant.

V usage is TRBV5-5 and J usage is TRBJ2-7; D possibly corresponds to TRBD2 (5 bases). Germline lookup yields CDR1 SGHKS and CDR2 YYEKEE (reference sequence). This CDR3 has 13 residues. Trimming cost V 4 bases and J 7 bases, with 15 bases left between them. The CDR3 here is CASSGRPREEQYF. CDR3 nucleotides: TGTGCCAGCAGCGGACGCCCTAGGGAGGAGCAGTACTTC. The whole variable domain, filled in from reference TRBV5-5 and TRBJ2-7, reads DAGVTQSPTHLIKTRGQQVTLRCSPISGHKSVSWYQQVLGQGPQFIFQYYEKEERGRGNFPDRFSARQFPNYSSELNVNALLLGDSALYLCASSGRPREEQYFGPGTRLTVT.

This rearrangement joins TRBV28 to TRBJ2-2; maybe TRBD2 (6 bases). This CDR3 contains 17 residues. In germline, CDR1 is MDHEN, CDR2 SYDVKM. V was shortened by 2 bases and J by 2 bases, with 15 bases between the two germline ends. CDR3 residues: CASSLSQGGLNTGELFF. The CDR3 coding sequence is TGTGCCAGCAGTTTAAGTCAGGGAGGCCTAAACACCGGGGAGCTGTTTTTT.

This clone occurred once. This rearrangement joins TRBV19 to TRBJ2-1; D ambiguous. V lost 1 base and J 7 bases, leaving 14 bases between the germline ends. The germline CDR1 and CDR2 sequences are LNHDA and SQIVND (reference sequence). The CDR3 loop spans 15 amino acids. The CDR3 DNA is TGTGCCAGTAGTATAGGGCTAGTAGGCTCAAATGAGCAGTTCTTC. It yields the protein CASSIGLVGSNEQFF.

The rearrangement joins TRBV5-1 to TRBJ2-1, with D uncertain. The CDR3 is 11 amino acids. CDR1 and CDR2 from the germline V gene are SGHRS and YFSETQ. The ends were cut back, 6 bases at V and 3 bases at J, with 4 bases in the middle. The CDR3: CASNGYNEQFF. CDR3 DNA: TGCGCCAGCAACGGCTACAATGAGCAGTTCTTC.

The CDR3 sequence is CASSSRDRGSYNEQFF. The CDR3 bases are TGTGCCAGCAGCTCGAGGGACAGGGGGTCCTACAATGAGCAGTTCTTC. The V gene is TRBV5-8, the J gene TRBJ2-1, with 11 bases identical to TRBD1. CDR1 and CDR2 from the germline V gene are SGHTS and YDEGEE. Trimming took 3 bases from V and 1 from J; bases not matched to a gene: 3. The CDR3 is 16 residues long.

The rearrangement links TRBV7-6 to TRBJ2-5; a possible D gene is TRBD1 (5 bases). Per germline, CDR1 SGHVS and CDR2 FNYEAQ. The CDR3 extends over 15 amino acids. Trimming cost V 3 bases and J 4 bases, with 15 bases left between them. CDR3 in DNA: TGTGCCAGCAGCTTCTACAGGACGGACGGAGAGACCCAGTACTTC. Encoded protein: CASSFYRTDGETQYF.

This rearrangement joins TRBV29-1 to TRBJ2-2; perhaps D is TRBD1 or TRBD2 (5 bases each). The CDR3 sequence is 15 residues long. Trimming left V 1 base short and J 5 bases short, with 14 bases between. Germline V gene lookup returns CDR1 SQVTM and CDR2 ANQGSEA. The CDR3 coding sequence is TGCAGCGTTGAAGGGGGACGAGGACGGACCGGGGAGCTGTTTTTT. Protein sequence: CSVEGGRGRTGELFF.

Regarding this clone: Mismatch with germline at one junction end may stem from a read error. V and J are TRBV2 and TRBJ2-1; TRBD1 is a possible D gene (6 bases). Per germline, CDR1 SNHLY and CDR2 FYNNEI. The CDR3 consists of 15 residues. The CDR3 region has the DNA TGTGCCAGCATTGAACAGGGCCTTTCTTCCAATGAGCAGTTCTTC. As protein: CASIEQGLSSNEQFF.

This clone was picked up one time. This chain links TRBV6-1 with TRBJ2-5; no clear D gene. This CDR3 comprises 13 residues. CDR1 and CDR2 from the germline V gene are MNHNS and SASEGT. Trimming took off 1 base at V and 2 bases at J, with 5 bases between the two ends. The CDR3 region has the DNA TGTGCCAGCAGTGAAGTGGGGCAAGAGACCCAGTACTTC. As protein: CASSEVGQETQYF.

This clone showed up just once. The chain combines TRBV4-2 with TRBJ2-3; D is uncertain. V shed 6 bases and J shed 6 bases, with 13 bases lying between them. The CDR3 runs 13 residues. Germline CDR1 and CDR2: LGHNA and YNFKEQ. The CDR3 loop is CASRAEIADTQYF. CDR3 DNA: TGTGCCAGCAGAGCTGAGATCGCGGATACGCAGTATTTT.

The chain uses TRBV7-9 and TRBJ2-7, with D possibly being TRBD1 (5 bases). CDR3 length: 14 amino acids. The germline gives CDR1 SEHNR, CDR2 FQNEAQ (reference sequence). The V gene lost 3 bases and the J gene lost 5 bases, with 14 bases spanning the gap. The CDR3 DNA is TGTGCCAGCAGCTTCCTAGGGGCCATTCACGAGCAGTACTTC. It is translated as CASSFLGAIHEQYF.

The rearrangement joins TRBV1 to TRBJ2-3; TRBD2 is the table's D call, not checked against the DNA. TRBV1 is a pseudogene locus. The CDR3 is 16 residues long. CDR3 protein: CTLGTSGKGGTDTQYF. CDR3 DNA sequence: TGCACCCTCGGGACTAGCGGGAAGGGGGGCACAGATACGCAGTATTTT.

The chain recombines TRBV7-7 with TRBJ2-7, with 7 bases identical to TRBD1. The germline gives CDR1 SSHAT, CDR2 FNYEAQ (reference sequence). The length of the CDR3 is 15 residues. After removal of 1 base from V and 4 bases from J, the junction contained 7 bases not matched to a gene. The CDR3 spells CASSLGPNRGYEQYF. In nucleotides, the CDR3 is TGTGCCAGCAGCTTAGGCCCCAACAGGGGATACGAGCAGTACTTC. Full variable domain (missing parts from reference TRBV7-7 and TRBJ2-7): GAGVSQSPRYKVTKRGQDVTLRCDPISSHATLYWYQQALGQGPEFLTYFNYEAQPDKSGLPSDRFSAERPEGSISTLTIQRTEQRDSAMYRCASSLGPNRGYEQYFGPGTRLTVT.

The rearrangement joins TRBV28 to TRBJ2-3; TRBD2 agrees at 9 bases. The germline gives CDR1 MDHEN, CDR2 SYDVKM. V lost 4 bases and J lost 5; bases outside the gene matches: 13. This CDR3 spans 17 amino acids. In nucleotides, the CDR3 is TGTGCCAGCAGTTCCCCCCGTAGCGGGAGCACGGGAGATACGCAGTATTTT. Its protein product is CASSSPRSGSTGDTQYF.

This clone has a single count. This chain links TRBV14 with TRBJ2-5; 14 bases fit TRBD2. Trimming cost V 6 bases and J 4 bases; bases outside gene matches: 7. This CDR3 spans 16 amino acids. Germline CDR1 reads SGHDN; CDR2 reads FVKESK. The CDR3 spells CASSRTGLAGVETQYF. CDR3 DNA: TGTGCCAGCAGTCGCACGGGACTAGCGGGAGTAGAGACCCAGTACTTC.

The chain carries TRBV19 and TRBJ2-2, with D possibly TRBD1 on 5 matching bases. V was pared by 5 bases and J by 5 bases, with 15 bases between. Looked up from germline, CDR1 is LNHDA and CDR2 is SQIVND (reference sequence). CDR3 size: 15 residues. The CDR3 protein is CASSFRVFRTGELFF. CDR3 nucleotides: TGTGCCAGTAGTTTCAGGGTTTTTCGGACCGGGGAGCTGTTTTTT.

The chain links TRBV28 to TRBJ1-5, with 9 bases aligning to TRBD1. The V segment lost 8 bases and the J segment 3 bases; nucleotides outside the gene matches: 5. The CDR3 consists of 14 residues. Germline CDR1 is MDHEN and CDR2 is SYDVKM. The CDR3 loop is CASLGQGYNQPQHF. CDR3 coding DNA: TGTGCCAGCCTGGGACAGGGATACAATCAGCCCCAGCATTTT. Supplemented by reference TRBV28 and TRBJ1-5, the full variable domain reads DVKVTQSSRYLVKRTGEKVFLECVQDMDHENMFWYRQDPGLGLRLIYFSYDVKMKEKGDIPEGYSVSREKKERFSLILESASTNQTSMYLCASLGQGYNQPQHFGDGTRLSIL.

The count of this clone is one. The rearrangement links TRBV9 to TRBJ2-7; D is tentatively TRBD1 or TRBD2 (5 bases each). Trimming took off 0 bases at V and 3 bases at J, with 19 bases between the two ends. Germline V lookup: CDR1 SGDLS, CDR2 YYNGEE. CDR3 size: 17 residues. The CDR3, as DNA: TGTGCCAGCAGCGTAGGTTCGGGACCTAGTATCCACTACGAGCAGTACTTC. Its translation: CASSVGSGPSIHYEQYF. The whole variable domain, filled in from reference TRBV9 and TRBJ2-7, reads DSGVTQTPKHLITATGQRVTLRCSPRSGDLSVYWYQQSLDQGLQFLIQYYNGEERAKGNILERFSAQQFPDLHSELNLSSLELGDSALYFCASSVGSGPSIHYEQYFGPGTRLTVT.